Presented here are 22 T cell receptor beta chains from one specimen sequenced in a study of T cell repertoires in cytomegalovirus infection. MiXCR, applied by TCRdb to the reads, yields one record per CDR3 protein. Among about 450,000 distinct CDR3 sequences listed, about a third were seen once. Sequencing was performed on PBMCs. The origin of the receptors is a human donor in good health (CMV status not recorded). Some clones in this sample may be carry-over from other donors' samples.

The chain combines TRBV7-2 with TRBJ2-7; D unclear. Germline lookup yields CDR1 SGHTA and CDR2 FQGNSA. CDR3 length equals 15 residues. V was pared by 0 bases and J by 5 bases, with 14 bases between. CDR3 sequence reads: CASSLALLPQDEQYF. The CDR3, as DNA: TGTGCCAGCAGCTTAGCGCTACTACCCCAGGACGAGCAGTACTTC.

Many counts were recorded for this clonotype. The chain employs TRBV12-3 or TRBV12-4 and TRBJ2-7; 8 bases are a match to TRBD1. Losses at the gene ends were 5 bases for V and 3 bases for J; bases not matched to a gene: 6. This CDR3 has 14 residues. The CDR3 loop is CASSMRDRHYEQYF. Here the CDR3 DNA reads TGTGCCAGCAGTATGCGGGACAGGCACTACGAGCAGTACTTC.

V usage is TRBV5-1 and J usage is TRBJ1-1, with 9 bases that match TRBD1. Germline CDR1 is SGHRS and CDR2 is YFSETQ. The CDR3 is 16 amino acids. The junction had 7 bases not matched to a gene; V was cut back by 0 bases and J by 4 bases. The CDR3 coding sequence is TGCGCCAGCAGCTTGGCGGGGACAGGGAGGGGCACTGAAGCTTTCTTT. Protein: CASSLAGTGRGTEAFF. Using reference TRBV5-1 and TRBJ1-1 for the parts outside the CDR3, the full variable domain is KAGVTQTPRYLIKTRGQQVTLSCSPISGHRSVSWYQQTPGQGLQFLFEYFSETQRNKGNFPGRFSGRQFSNSRSEMNVSTLELGDSALYLCASSLAGTGRGTEAFFGQGTRLTVV.

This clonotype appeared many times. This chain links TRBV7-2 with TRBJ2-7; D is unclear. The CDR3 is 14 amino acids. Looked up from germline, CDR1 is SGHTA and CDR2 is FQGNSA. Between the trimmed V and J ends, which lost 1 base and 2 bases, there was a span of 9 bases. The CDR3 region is CASSLDRPAYEQYF. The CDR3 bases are TGTGCCAGCAGCTTAGATCGGCCGGCCTACGAGCAGTACTTC. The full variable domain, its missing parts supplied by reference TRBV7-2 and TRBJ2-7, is GAGVSQSPSNKVTEKGKDVELRCDPISGHTALYWYRQSLGQGLEFLIYFQGNSAPDKSGLPSDRFSAERTGGSVSTLTIQRTQQEDSAVYLCASSLDRPAYEQYFGPGTRLTVT.

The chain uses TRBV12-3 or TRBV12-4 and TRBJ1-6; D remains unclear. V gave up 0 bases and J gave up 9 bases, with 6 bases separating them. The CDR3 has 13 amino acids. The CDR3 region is CASSLAVSSPLHF. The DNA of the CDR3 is TGTGCCAGCAGTTTAGCGGTTAGTTCACCCCTCCACTTT.

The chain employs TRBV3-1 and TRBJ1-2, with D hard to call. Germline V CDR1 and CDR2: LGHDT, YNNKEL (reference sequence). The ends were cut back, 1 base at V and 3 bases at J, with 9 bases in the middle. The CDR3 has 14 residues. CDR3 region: CASSQVIGDYGYTF. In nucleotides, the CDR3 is TGTGCCAGCAGCCAAGTCATCGGGGACTATGGCTACACCTTC.

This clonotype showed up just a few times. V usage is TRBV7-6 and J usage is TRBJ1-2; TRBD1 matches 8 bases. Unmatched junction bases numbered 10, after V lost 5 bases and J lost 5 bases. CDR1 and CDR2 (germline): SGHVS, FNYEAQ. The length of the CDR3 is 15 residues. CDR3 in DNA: TGTGCCAGCAGCCCTGGGGGACAGGATACGTATGGCTACACCTTC. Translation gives CASSPGGQDTYGYTF.

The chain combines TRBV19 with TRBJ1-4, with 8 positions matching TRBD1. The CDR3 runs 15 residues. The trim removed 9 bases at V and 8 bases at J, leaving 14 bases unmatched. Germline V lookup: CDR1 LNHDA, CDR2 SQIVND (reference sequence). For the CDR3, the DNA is TGTGCCAGCCGAACGTCGGACAGGGTAGAGGAAAAACTGTTTTTT. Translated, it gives CASRTSDRVEEKLFF.

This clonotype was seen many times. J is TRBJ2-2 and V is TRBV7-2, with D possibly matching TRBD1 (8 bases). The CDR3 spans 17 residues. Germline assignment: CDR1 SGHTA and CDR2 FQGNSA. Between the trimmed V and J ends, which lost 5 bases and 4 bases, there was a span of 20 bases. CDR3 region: CASSPRNNRGGTGELFF. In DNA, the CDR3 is TGTGCCAGCAGCCCCCGCAATAACAGGGGGGGCACCGGGGAGCTGTTTTTT.

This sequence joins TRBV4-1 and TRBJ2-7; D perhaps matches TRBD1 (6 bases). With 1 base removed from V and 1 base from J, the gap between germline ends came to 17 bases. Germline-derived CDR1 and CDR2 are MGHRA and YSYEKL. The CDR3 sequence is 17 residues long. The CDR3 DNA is TGCGCCAGCAGCCAAGCTAGGCAGGGGATGAGATCCTACGAGCAGTACTTC. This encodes CASSQARQGMRSYEQYF.

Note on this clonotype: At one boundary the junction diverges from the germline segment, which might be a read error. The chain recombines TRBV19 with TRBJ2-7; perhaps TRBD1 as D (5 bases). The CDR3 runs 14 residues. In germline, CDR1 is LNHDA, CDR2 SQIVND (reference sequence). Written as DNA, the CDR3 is TGTGCCATTAGTATAGGGGCAGAAACCTACGAGCAGTACTTC. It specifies CAISIGAETYEQYF.

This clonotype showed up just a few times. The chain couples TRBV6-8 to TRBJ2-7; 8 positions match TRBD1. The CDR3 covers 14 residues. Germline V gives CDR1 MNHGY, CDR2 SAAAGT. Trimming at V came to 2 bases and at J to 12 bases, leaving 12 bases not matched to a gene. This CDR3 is CASSYTLGQGGLYF. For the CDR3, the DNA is TGTGCCAGCAGTTACACATTAGGACAGGGTGGATTGTACTTC.

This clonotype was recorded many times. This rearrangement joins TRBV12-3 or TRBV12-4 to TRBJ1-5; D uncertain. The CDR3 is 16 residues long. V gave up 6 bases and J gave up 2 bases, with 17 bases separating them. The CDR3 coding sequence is TGTGCCAGCAGCCGACGACCCGCGGGAGGCAATCAGCCCCAGCATTTT. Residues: CASSRRPAGGNQPQHF.

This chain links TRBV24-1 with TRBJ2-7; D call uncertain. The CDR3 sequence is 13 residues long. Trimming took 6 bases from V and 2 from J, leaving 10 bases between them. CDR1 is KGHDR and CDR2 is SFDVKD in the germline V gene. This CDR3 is CATSWSLPYEQYF. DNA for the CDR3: TGTGCCACCAGTTGGAGTCTCCCCTACGAGCAGTACTTC.

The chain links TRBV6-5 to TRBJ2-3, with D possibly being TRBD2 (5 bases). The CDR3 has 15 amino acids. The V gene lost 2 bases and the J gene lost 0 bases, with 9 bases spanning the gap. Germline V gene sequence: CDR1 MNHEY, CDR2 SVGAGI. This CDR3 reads CASSYMRASTDTQYF. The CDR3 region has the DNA TGTGCCAGCAGTTACATGAGGGCTAGCACAGATACGCAGTATTTT.

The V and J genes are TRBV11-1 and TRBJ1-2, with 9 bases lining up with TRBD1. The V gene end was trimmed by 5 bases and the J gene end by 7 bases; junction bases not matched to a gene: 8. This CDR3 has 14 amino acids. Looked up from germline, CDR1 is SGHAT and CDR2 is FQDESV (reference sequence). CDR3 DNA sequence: TGTGCCAGCAGCATTACAGGGGGCGCGGTTGGCTACACCTTC. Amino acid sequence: CASSITGGAVGYTF.

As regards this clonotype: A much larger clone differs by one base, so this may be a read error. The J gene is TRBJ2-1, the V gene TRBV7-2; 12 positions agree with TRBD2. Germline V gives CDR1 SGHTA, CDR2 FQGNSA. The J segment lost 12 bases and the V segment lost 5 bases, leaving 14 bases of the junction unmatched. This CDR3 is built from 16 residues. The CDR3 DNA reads TGTGCCAGCAGCCGATATGGACTAGCGGGGTCCAGTGTGCAGTTCTTC. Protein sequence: CASSRYGLAGSSVQFF.

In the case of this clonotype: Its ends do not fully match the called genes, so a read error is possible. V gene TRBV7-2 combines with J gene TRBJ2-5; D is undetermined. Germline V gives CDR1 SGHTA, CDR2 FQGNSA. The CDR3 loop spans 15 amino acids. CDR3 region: CASSLDGGFHATHYF. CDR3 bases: TGTGCCAGCAGCTTAGACGGTGGGTTCCACGCGACCCATTACTTC.

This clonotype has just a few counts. CDR3 in amino acids: CASSFPGTSFYNEQFF. For the CDR3, the DNA is TGTGCCAGCAGTTTCCCCGGGACTAGCTTCTACAATGAGCAGTTCTTC. V gene TRBV2 combines with J gene TRBJ2-1; 9 bases map to TRBD2. Trimming removed 5 bases from V and 3 bases from J; junction bases left unmatched: 8. This CDR3 has 16 residues. Looked up from germline, CDR1 is SNHLY and CDR2 is FYNNEI.

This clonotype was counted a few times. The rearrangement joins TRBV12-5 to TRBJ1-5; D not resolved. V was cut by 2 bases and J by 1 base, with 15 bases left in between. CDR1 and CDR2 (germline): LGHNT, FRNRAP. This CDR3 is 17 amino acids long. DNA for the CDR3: TGTGCTAGTGGTTTGCCCACTAGGACCTTCAGCAATCAGCCCCAGCATTTT. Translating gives CASGLPTRTFSNQPQHF.

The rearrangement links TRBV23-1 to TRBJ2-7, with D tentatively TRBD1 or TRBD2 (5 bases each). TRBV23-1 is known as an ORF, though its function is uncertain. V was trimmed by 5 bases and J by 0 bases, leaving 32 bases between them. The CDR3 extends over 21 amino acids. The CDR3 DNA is TGCGCCAGCAGTTATGCTCGACAGCGGAACGGACAAGGACGGCCCTCCTACGAGCAGTACTTC. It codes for CASSYARQRNGQGRPSYEQYF.

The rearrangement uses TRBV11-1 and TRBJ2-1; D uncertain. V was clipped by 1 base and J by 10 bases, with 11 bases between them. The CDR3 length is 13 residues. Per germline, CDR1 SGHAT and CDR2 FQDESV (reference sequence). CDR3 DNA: TGTGCCAGCAGCTTAGAAGTGACGGCGGAGCAGTTCTTC. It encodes CASSLEVTAEQFF.